Sequencing of this TCR beta chain was carried out in a study of shared clonotypes between healthy human individuals. The repertoire was sequenced with immunoSEQ multiplex PCR; TCRdb's copy has only in-frame clones and lacks some. The sample contains 2 million to 2.5 million clones, 95% of which appear only once. Germline loops: CDR1 SGHAT, CDR2 FQNNGV. There are 15 residues in the CDR3. Trimming took 5 bases from V and 1 from J; bases not matched to a gene: 5. The sequenced sample consisted of naive CD4+ T cells sorted from blood. The subset: CD45RA+ positively selected. This TCR was sampled from a man aged 18 to 30 in good health. V gene TRBV11-2 combines with J gene TRBJ2-3; 8 bases map to TRBD1. CDR3 protein: CASSASQGGTDTQYF. The CDR3 region has the DNA TGTGCCAGCAGCGCCTCACAGGGGGGCACAGATACGCAGTATTTT.